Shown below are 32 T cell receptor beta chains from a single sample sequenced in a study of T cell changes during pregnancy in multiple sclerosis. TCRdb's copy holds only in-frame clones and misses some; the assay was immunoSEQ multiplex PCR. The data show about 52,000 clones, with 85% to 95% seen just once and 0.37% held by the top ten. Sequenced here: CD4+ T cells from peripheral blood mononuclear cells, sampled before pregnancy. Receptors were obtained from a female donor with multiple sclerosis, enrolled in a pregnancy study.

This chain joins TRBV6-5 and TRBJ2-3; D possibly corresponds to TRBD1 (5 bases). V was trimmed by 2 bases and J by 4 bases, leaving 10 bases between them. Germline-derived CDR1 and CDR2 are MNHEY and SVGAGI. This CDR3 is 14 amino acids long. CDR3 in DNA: TGTGCCAGCAGTTACGGAAAGGGGTCAGATACGCAGTATTTT. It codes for CASSYGKGSDTQYF.

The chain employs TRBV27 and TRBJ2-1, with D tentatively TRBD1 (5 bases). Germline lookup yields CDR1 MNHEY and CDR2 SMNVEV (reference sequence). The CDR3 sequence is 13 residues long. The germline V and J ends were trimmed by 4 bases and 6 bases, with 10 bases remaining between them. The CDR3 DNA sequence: TGTGCCAGCAGTTCCGTTAGGGGCAATGAGCAGTTCTTC. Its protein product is CASSSVRGNEQFF.

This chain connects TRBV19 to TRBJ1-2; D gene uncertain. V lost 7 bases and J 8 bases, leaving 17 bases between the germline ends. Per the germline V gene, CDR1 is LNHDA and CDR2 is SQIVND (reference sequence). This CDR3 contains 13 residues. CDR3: CASNRVGGGGYTF. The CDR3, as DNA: TGTGCCAGTAATCGGGTAGGAGGCGGGGGCTACACCTTC.

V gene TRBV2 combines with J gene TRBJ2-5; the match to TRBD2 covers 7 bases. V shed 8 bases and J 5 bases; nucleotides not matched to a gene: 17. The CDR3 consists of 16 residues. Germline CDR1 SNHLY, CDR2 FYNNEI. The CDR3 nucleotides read TGTGCCAGCCGGTCCCGGTATCGGGGGGAGGGGGAGACCCAGTACTTC. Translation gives CASRSRYRGEGETQYF.

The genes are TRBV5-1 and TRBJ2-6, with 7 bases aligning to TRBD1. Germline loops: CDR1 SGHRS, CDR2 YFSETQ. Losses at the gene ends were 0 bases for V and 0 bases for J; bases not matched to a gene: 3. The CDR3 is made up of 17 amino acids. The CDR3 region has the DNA TGCGCCAGCAGCTTGGGGACAGGAGACTCTGGGGCCAACGTCCTGACTTTC. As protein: CASSLGTGDSGANVLTF.

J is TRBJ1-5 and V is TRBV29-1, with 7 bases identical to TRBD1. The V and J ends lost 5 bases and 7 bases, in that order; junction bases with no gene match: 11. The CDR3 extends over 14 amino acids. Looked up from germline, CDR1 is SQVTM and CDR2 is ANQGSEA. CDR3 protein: CSVSVGDRVQPQHF. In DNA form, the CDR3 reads TGCAGCGTTTCTGTGGGAGACAGGGTCCAGCCCCAGCATTTT.

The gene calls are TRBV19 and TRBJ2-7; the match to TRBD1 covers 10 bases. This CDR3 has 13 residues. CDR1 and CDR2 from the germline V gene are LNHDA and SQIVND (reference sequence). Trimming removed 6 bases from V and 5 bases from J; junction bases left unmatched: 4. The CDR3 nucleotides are TGTGCCAGTAGCCCGGACAGGGGGGACGAGCAGTACTTC. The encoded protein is CASSPDRGDEQYF.

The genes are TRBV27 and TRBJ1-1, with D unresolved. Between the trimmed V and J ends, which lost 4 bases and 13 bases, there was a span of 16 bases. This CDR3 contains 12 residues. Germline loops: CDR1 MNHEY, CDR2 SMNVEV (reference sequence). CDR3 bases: TGTGCCAGCAGTTCCCGGGCGGGCCTAGATTTCTTT. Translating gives CASSSRAGLDFF.

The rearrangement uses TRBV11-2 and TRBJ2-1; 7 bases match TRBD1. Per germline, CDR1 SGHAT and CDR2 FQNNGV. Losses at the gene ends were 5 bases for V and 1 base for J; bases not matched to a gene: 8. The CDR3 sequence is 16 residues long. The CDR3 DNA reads TGTGCCAGCAGCCCGCTGACAGGGTGGTCCTACAATGAGCAGTTCTTC. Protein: CASSPLTGWSYNEQFF.

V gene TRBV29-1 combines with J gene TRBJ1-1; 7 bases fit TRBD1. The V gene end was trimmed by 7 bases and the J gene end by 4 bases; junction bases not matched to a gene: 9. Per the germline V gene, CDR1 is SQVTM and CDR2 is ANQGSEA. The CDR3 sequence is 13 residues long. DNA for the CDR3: TGCAGCGCGACACAGGGGACGGGCACTGAAGCTTTCTTT. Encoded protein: CSATQGTGTEAFF.

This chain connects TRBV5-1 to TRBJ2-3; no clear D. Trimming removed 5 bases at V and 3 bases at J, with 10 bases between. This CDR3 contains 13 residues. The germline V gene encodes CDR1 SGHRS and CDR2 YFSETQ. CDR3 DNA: TGCGCCAGCAGTCTCTACGGTACAGATACGCAGTATTTT. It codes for CASSLYGTDTQYF.

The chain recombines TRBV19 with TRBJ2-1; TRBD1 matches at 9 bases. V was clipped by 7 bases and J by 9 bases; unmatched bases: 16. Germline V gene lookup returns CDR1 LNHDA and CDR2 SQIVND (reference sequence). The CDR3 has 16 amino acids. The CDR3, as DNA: TGTGCCAGTACCCTCCCTGGGGGACAGGGTCTGATTGAGCAGTTCTTC. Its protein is CASTLPGGQGLIEQFF.

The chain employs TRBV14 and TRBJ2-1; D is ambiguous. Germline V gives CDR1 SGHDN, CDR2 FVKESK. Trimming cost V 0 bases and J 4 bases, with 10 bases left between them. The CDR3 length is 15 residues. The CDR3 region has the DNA TGTGCCAGCAGCCAAGATTCTCTAGATTACAATGAGCAGTTCTTC. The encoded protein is CASSQDSLDYNEQFF.

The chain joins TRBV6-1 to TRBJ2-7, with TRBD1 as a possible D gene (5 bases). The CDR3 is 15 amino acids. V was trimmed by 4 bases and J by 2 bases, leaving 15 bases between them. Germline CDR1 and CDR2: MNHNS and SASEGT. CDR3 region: CASSGFRAPPYEQYF. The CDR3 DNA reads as TGTGCCAGCAGTGGCTTCAGGGCACCTCCCTACGAGCAGTACTTC.

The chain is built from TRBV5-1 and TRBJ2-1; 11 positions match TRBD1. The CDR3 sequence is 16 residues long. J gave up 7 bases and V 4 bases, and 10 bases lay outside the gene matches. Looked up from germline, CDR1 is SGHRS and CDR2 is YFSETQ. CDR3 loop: CASSLRAGTGGNEQFF. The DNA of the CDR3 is TGCGCCAGCAGCCTCCGGGCCGGGACAGGGGGGAATGAGCAGTTCTTC.

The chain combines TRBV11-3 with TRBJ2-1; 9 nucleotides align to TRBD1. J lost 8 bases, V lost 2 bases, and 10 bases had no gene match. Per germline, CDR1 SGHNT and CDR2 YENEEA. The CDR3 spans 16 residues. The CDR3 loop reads CASSLSWDREVDEQFF. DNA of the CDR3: TGTGCCAGCAGCTTATCTTGGGACAGGGAAGTGGATGAGCAGTTCTTC.

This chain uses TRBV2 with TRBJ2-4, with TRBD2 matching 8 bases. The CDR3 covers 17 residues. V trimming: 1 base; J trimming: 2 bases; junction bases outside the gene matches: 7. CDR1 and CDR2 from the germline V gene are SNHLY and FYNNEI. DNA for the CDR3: TGTGCCAGCAGTGAAGAAGACGAGCGGGAGACCAAAAACATTCAGTACTTC. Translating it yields CASSEEDERETKNIQYF.

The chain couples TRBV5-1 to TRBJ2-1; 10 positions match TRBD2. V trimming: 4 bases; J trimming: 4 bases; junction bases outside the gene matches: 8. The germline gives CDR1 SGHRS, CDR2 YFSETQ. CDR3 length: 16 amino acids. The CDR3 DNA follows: TGCGCCAGCAGCAATAAGCGGGAGGGCCGGTACAATGAGCAGTTCTTC. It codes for CASSNKREGRYNEQFF.

The CDR3 loop reads CSATLETQYF. The CDR3 bases are TGCAGTGCCACTTTGGAGACCCAGTACTTC. The rearrangement joins TRBV20-1 to TRBJ2-5; no clear D gene. The CDR3 spans 10 residues. The germline V gene has CDR1 DFQATT and CDR2 SNEGSKA (reference sequence). Trimming removed 6 bases from V and 5 bases from J, with 7 bases in between.

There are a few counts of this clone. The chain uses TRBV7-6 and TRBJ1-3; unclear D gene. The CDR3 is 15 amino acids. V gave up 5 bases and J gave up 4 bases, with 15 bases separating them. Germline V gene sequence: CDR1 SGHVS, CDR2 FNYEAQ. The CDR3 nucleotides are TGTGCCAGCAGCCGGGAACATGGGAAAGGAAACACCATATATTTT. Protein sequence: CASSREHGKGNTIYF.

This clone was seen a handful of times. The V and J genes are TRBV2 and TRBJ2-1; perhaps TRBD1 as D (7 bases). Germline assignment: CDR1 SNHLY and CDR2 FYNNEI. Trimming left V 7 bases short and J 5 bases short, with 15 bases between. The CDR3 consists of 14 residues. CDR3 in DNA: TGTGCCAGCACTTCAGGGGGGCGCGACAATGAGCAGTTCTTC. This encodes CASTSGGRDNEQFF.

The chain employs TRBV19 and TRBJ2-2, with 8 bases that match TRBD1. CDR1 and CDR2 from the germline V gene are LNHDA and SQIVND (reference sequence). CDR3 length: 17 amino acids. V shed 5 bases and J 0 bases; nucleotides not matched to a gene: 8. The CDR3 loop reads CASSGRGPTANTGELFF. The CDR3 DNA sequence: TGTGCCAGTAGTGGCAGGGGGCCCACCGCGAACACCGGGGAGCTGTTTTTT.

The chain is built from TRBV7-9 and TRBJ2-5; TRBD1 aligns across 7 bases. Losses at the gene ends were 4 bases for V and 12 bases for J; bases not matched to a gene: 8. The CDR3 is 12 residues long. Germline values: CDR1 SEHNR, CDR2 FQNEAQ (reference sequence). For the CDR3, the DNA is TGTGCCAGCAGCTCCACTGGGGACAGCGAGTACTTC. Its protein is CASSSTGDSEYF. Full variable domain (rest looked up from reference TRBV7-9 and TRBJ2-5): DTGVSQNPRHKITKRGQNVTFRCDPISEHNRLYWYRQTLGQGPEFLTYFQNEAQLEKSRLLSDRFSAERPKGSFSTLEIQRTEQGDSAMYLCASSSTGDSEYFGPGTRLLVL.

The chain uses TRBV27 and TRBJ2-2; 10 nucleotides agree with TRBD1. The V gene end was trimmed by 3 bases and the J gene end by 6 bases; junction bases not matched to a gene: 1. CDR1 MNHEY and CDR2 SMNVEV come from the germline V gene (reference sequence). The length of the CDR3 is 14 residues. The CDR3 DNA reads TGTGCCAGCAGTTTCGACAGGGGGCCCGGGGAGCTGTTTTTT. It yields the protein CASSFDRGPGELFF.

CDR3 region: CASSLRGSGNTIYF. In DNA, the CDR3 is TGCGCCAGCAGCCTCCGCGGCTCTGGAAACACCATATATTTT. The rearrangement uses TRBV5-1 and TRBJ1-3; D ambiguous. V gave up 4 bases and J gave up 0 bases, with 8 bases separating them. Germline V gene data show CDR1 as SGHRS and CDR2 as YFSETQ. This CDR3 has 14 amino acids.

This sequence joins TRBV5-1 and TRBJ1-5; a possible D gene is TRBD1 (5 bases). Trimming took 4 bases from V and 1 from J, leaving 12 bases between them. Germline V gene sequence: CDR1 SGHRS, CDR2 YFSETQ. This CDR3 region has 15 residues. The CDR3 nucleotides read TGCGCCAGCAGCCCATCGGGGGGGAGCAATCAGCCCCAGCATTTT. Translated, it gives CASSPSGGSNQPQHF. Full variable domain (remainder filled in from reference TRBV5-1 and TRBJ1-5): KAGVTQTPRYLIKTRGQQVTLSCSPISGHRSVSWYQQTPGQGLQFLFEYFSETQRNKGNFPGRFSGRQFSNSRSEMNVSTLELGDSALYLCASSPSGGSNQPQHFGDGTRLSIL.

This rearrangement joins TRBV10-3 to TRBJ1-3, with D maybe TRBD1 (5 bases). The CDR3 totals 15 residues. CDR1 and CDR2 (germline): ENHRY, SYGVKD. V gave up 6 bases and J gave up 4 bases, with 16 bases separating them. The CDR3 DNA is TGTGCCATCAGATGGGGGGACGGCTCAGGAAACACCATATATTTT. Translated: CAIRWGDGSGNTIYF.

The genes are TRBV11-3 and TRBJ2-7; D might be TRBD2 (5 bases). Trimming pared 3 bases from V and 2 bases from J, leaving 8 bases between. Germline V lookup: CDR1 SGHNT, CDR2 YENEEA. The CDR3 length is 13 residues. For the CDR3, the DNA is TGTGCCAGCAGCTTTAGCGAAACCTACGAGCAGTACTTC. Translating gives CASSFSETYEQYF.

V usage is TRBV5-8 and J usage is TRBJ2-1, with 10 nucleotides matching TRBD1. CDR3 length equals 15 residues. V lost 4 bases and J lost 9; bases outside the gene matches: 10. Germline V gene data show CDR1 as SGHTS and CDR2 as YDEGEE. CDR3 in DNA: TGTGCCAGCAGCCCGGGGACAGGGGCGGGAGGTGAGCAGTTCTTC. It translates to CASSPGTGAGGEQFF.

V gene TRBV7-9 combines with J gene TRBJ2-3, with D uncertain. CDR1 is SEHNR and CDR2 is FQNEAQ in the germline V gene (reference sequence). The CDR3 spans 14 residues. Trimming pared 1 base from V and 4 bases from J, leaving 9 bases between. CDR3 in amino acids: CASSLGQASDTQYF. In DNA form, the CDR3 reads TGTGCCAGCAGCTTAGGGCAGGCCTCAGATACGCAGTATTTT.

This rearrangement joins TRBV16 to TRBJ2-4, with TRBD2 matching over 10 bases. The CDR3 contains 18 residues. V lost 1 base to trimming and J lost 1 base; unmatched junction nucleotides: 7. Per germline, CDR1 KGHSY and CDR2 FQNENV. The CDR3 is CASSQFLAGEGAKNIQYF. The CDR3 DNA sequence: TGTGCCAGCAGCCAATTTCTAGCGGGAGAAGGGGCCAAAAACATTCAGTACTTC.

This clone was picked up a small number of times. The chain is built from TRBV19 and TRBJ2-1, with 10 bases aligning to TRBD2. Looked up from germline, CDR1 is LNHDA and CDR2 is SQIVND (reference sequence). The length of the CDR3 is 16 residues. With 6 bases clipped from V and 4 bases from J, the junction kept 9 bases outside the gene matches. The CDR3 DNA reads TGTGCCAGTAGGGCCTCTAGCGGGGGCAATTACAATGAGCAGTTCTTC. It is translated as CASRASSGGNYNEQFF.